This T cell receptor (beta chain) originates from a study of cytomegalovirus exposure and HLA in healthy donors. The study's findings and limits: According to an earlier analysis, most TCR beta V segments yielded productive rearrangements about 87% or about 30% of the time.

This clone came up a few times. What it recognizes is unknown. The PCR was carried out with 60 Vbeta primers and 13 Jbeta primers. Profiled with immunoSEQ multiplex PCR; TCRdb holds only in-frame clones, not every one. The sample carries approximately 210,000 clones, 82% recorded once. The source is a man aged 35-49 years in good health and CMV-seropositive. The material sequenced was PBMCs.

CDR3 protein: CASSESRTRGMETQYF. The CDR3 DNA is TGCGCCAGCAGTGAGTCCCGGACAAGGGGTATGGAGACCCAGTACTTC. The chain combines TRBV10-1 with TRBJ2-5, with D possibly TRBD1 on 5 matching bases. With 0 bases removed from V and 5 bases from J, the gap between germline ends came to 16 bases. There are 16 residues in the CDR3. Germline loops: CDR1 WNHNN, CDR2 SYGVQD (reference sequence).